These T cell receptor beta chains were read from a single sample in a study of OX40 agonist ivuxolimab in advanced cancers. The assay was immunoSEQ multiplex PCR, and TCRdb's table has in-frame clones only and misses some. The table shows about 33,000 clones, with approximately 84% occurring only once. The sequencing here drew on CD4+ or CD8+ T cells sorted from blood, taken in a trial of the OX40 agonist ivuxolimab. These receptors were obtained from an adult with an advanced solid tumor such as melanoma, head and neck, liver or kidney cancer. CDR3s include the opening cysteine and the closing phenylalanine or tryptophan. The order of the fields is J gene, V gene, clone size, D gene, CDR3 protein, CDR3 DNA. The D gene is left open where the match is weak. Part of the rows lack a size; the others show once, few, many or a class for expanded clones.

j_call: TRBJ2-7; v_call: TRBV9; clone_size: NA; d_call: NA; cdr3_aa: CASSVDSLGEQYF; cdr3_nt: TGTGCCAGCAGCGTGGACTCCTTAGGAGAGCAGTACTTC
j_call: TRBJ1-1; v_call: TRBV7-9; clone_size: few; d_call: NA; cdr3_aa: CASSLEPEAFF; cdr3_nt: TGTGCCAGCAGCTTAGAGCCTGAAGCTTTCTTT
j_call: TRBJ2-6; v_call: TRBV4-1; clone_size: NA; d_call: NA; cdr3_aa: CASSQIDSGANVLTF; cdr3_nt: TGCGCCAGCAGCCAGATAGACTCTGGGGCCAACGTCCTGACTTTC
j_call: TRBJ1-6; v_call: TRBV20-1; clone_size: NA; d_call: NA; cdr3_aa: CSASGARTLHF; cdr3_nt: TGCAGTGCTAGCGGGGCCCGCACCCTCCACTTT
j_call: TRBJ1-2; v_call: TRBV4-1; clone_size: once; d_call: NA; cdr3_aa: CASSQTTSVPVGKSDGYTF; cdr3_nt: TGCGCCAGCAGCCAAACAACCTCCGTGCCCGTCGGCAAGTCGGATGGCTACACCTTC
j_call: TRBJ2-7; v_call: TRBV28; clone_size: NA; d_call: TRBD2; cdr3_aa: CASSLLAGVTSYEQYF; cdr3_nt: TGTGCCAGCAGTTTATTAGCGGGAGTAACGAGCTACGAGCAGTACTTC
j_call: TRBJ1-5; v_call: TRBV7-6; clone_size: NA; d_call: NA; cdr3_aa: CASSLAASNQPQHF; cdr3_nt: TGTGCCAGCAGCTTAGCTGCGAGCAATCAGCCCCAGCATTTT
j_call: TRBJ2-7; v_call: TRBV2; clone_size: NA; d_call: NA; cdr3_aa: CASSGFEQYF; cdr3_nt: TGTGCCAGCAGCGGGTTCGAGCAGTACTTC
j_call: TRBJ2-2; v_call: TRBV7-9; clone_size: NA; d_call: TRBD2; cdr3_aa: CASSLELAGGYTGELFF; cdr3_nt: TGTGCCAGCAGCTTAGAGCTAGCGGGGGGATACACCGGGGAGCTGTTTTTT
j_call: TRBJ2-1; v_call: TRBV6-5; clone_size: NA; d_call: NA; cdr3_aa: CASSLTGRAYNEQFF; cdr3_nt: TGTGCCAGCAGTTTGACAGGGAGGGCCTACAATGAGCAGTTCTTC
j_call: TRBJ1-1; v_call: TRBV19; clone_size: NA; d_call: NA; cdr3_aa: CASSTGLNREAFF; cdr3_nt: TGTGCCAGTAGTACAGGCTTAAACAGGGAAGCTTTCTTT
j_call: TRBJ2-7; v_call: TRBV7-6; clone_size: NA; d_call: NA; cdr3_aa: CASSPDGGYEQYF; cdr3_nt: TGTGCCAGCAGCCCCGACGGAGGCTACGAGCAGTACTTC
j_call: TRBJ2-7; v_call: TRBV23-1; clone_size: NA; d_call: NA; cdr3_aa: CASSHPSRGSSYEQYF; cdr3_nt: TGCGCCAGCAGTCACCCCTCGAGGGGTAGCTCCTACGAGCAGTACTTC
j_call: TRBJ2-6; v_call: TRBV2; clone_size: NA; d_call: TRBD2; cdr3_aa: CASRVTRAGESGANVLTF; cdr3_nt: TGTGCCAGCAGAGTAACCAGGGCGGGGGAGTCTGGGGCCAACGTCCTGACTTTC
j_call: TRBJ2-5; v_call: TRBV29-1; clone_size: NA; d_call: TRBD2; cdr3_aa: CSVDGLAGGAHQETQYF; cdr3_nt: TGCAGCGTTGATGGACTAGCGGGGGGCGCGCACCAAGAGACCCAGTACTTC
j_call: TRBJ2-1; v_call: TRBV7-7; clone_size: once; d_call: TRBD2; cdr3_aa: CASSLAGGPLNEQFF; cdr3_nt: TGTGCTAGCAGCTTAGCGGGAGGGCCATTGAATGAGCAGTTCTTC
j_call: TRBJ2-1; v_call: TRBV29-1; clone_size: NA; d_call: NA; cdr3_aa: CSVDTGPARVYNEQFF; cdr3_nt: TGCAGCGTTGACACAGGCCCAGCGAGGGTTTACAATGAGCAGTTCTTC
j_call: TRBJ1-5; v_call: TRBV5-1; clone_size: NA; d_call: NA; cdr3_aa: CASSLAGAPPQHF; cdr3_nt: TGCGCCAGCAGCTTGGCAGGGGCTCCGCCCCAGCATTTT
j_call: TRBJ1-1; v_call: TRBV7-9; clone_size: few; d_call: NA; cdr3_aa: CASSRWVGDTEAFF; cdr3_nt: TGTGCCAGCAGCCGTTGGGTGGGGGACACTGAAGCTTTCTTT
j_call: TRBJ2-3; v_call: TRBV9; clone_size: once; d_call: TRBD2; cdr3_aa: CASSPAGAFTDTQYF; cdr3_nt: TGTGCCAGCAGCCCAGCGGGAGCCTTCACAGATACGCAGTATTTT
j_call: TRBJ1-4; v_call: TRBV5-4; clone_size: once; d_call: NA; cdr3_aa: CASSRDPRSGTNEKLFF; cdr3_nt: TGTGCCAGCAGCCGGGACCCAAGGAGCGGTACTAATGAAAAACTGTTTTTT
j_call: TRBJ1-1; v_call: TRBV6-5; clone_size: NA; d_call: NA; cdr3_aa: CASSLSGFMNTEAFF; cdr3_nt: TGTGCCAGCAGTCTCTCGGGTTTCATGAACACTGAAGCTTTCTTT
j_call: TRBJ1-1; v_call: TRBV9; clone_size: few; d_call: NA; cdr3_aa: CASSVGGFTEAFF; cdr3_nt: TGTGCCAGCAGCGTAGGGGGGTTCACTGAAGCTTTCTTT
j_call: TRBJ1-2; v_call: TRBV6-6; clone_size: NA; d_call: TRBD1; cdr3_aa: CASRLRGLDYGYTF; cdr3_nt: TGTGCCAGCAGACTCAGGGGGCTAGACTATGGCTACACCTTC
j_call: TRBJ2-7; v_call: TRBV5-5; clone_size: NA; d_call: TRBD1; cdr3_aa: CASSSGQASYEQYF; cdr3_nt: TGTGCCAGCAGCTCGGGACAGGCCTCCTACGAGCAGTACTTC
j_call: TRBJ2-7; v_call: TRBV7-2; clone_size: NA; d_call: NA; cdr3_aa: CASSFGDPYEQYF; cdr3_nt: TGTGCCAGCAGCTTTGGGGATCCCTACGAGCAGTACTTC
j_call: TRBJ2-3; v_call: TRBV9; clone_size: NA; d_call: NA; cdr3_aa: CASSVEGSTDTQYF; cdr3_nt: TGTGCCAGCAGCGTGGAGGGAAGCACAGATACGCAGTATTTT
j_call: TRBJ2-7; v_call: TRBV5-6; clone_size: NA; d_call: TRBD1; cdr3_aa: CASSSPDRAPYEQYF; cdr3_nt: TGTGCCAGCAGCTCGCCGGACAGGGCCCCCTACGAGCAGTACTTC
j_call: TRBJ2-1; v_call: TRBV15; clone_size: few; d_call: NA; cdr3_aa: CATSRARTNEQFF; cdr3_nt: TGTGCCACCAGCAGAGCGAGGACCAATGAGCAGTTCTTC
j_call: TRBJ2-3; v_call: TRBV4-3; clone_size: NA; d_call: TRBD2; cdr3_aa: CASSQEGGGAGSDTQYF; cdr3_nt: TGCGCCAGCAGCCAAGAGGGCGGGGGGGCCGGTTCAGATACGCAGTATTTT
j_call: TRBJ2-7; v_call: TRBV29-1; clone_size: NA; d_call: NA; cdr3_aa: CSVSEGQGHSYEQYF; cdr3_nt: TGCAGCGTCTCGGAAGGTCAGGGACACTCCTACGAGCAGTACTTC
j_call: TRBJ1-4; v_call: TRBV7-9; clone_size: NA; d_call: TRBD1; cdr3_aa: CAIGAEDREEEKLFF; cdr3_nt: TGTGCCATAGGGGCGGAGGACAGGGAGGAAGAAAAACTGTTTTTT
j_call: TRBJ2-3; v_call: TRBV9; clone_size: NA; d_call: NA; cdr3_aa: CASSAEGSVGDTQYF; cdr3_nt: TGTGCCAGCAGCGCAGAGGGGTCGGTCGGAGATACGCAGTATTTT
j_call: TRBJ2-2; v_call: TRBV2; clone_size: NA; d_call: NA; cdr3_aa: CASSAATGELFF; cdr3_nt: TGTGCCAGCAGTGCTGCCACCGGGGAGCTGTTTTTT
j_call: TRBJ2-7; v_call: TRBV28; clone_size: NA; d_call: NA; cdr3_aa: CASSLGGISYEQYF; cdr3_nt: TGTGCCAGCAGTTTGGGGGGCATCTCCTACGAGCAGTACTTC
j_call: TRBJ1-1; v_call: TRBV29-1; clone_size: NA; d_call: NA; cdr3_aa: CSVEQGDTEAFF; cdr3_nt: TGCAGCGTAGAACAGGGAGACACTGAAGCTTTCTTT
j_call: TRBJ1-5; v_call: TRBV6-1; clone_size: NA; d_call: NA; cdr3_aa: CASSEVAGNQPQHF; cdr3_nt: TGTGCCAGCAGTGAAGTGGCCGGGAATCAGCCCCAGCATTTT
j_call: TRBJ2-5; v_call: TRBV27; clone_size: NA; d_call: NA; cdr3_aa: CASSSLGFGQETQYF; cdr3_nt: TGTGCCAGCAGTTCCCTGGGCTTCGGACAAGAGACCCAGTACTTC
j_call: TRBJ2-1; v_call: TRBV6-1; clone_size: NA; d_call: NA; cdr3_aa: CASSTKGSSEQFF; cdr3_nt: TGTGCCAGCAGTACAAAGGGGTCAAGTGAGCAGTTCTTC
j_call: TRBJ2-7; v_call: TRBV28; clone_size: NA; d_call: NA; cdr3_aa: CATSPGYEQYF; cdr3_nt: TGTGCCACCTCCCCGGGGTACGAGCAGTACTTC
j_call: TRBJ2-7; v_call: TRBV2; clone_size: few; d_call: NA; cdr3_aa: CASQGFDEQYF; cdr3_nt: TGTGCCAGCCAGGGTTTCGACGAGCAGTACTTC
j_call: TRBJ2-6; v_call: TRBV15; clone_size: many; d_call: NA; cdr3_aa: CATSQEAASGANVLTF; cdr3_nt: TGTGCCACCAGCCAAGAGGCCGCCTCTGGGGCCAACGTCCTGACTTTC
j_call: TRBJ1-1; v_call: TRBV18; clone_size: once; d_call: NA; cdr3_aa: CASSPGGAEAFF; cdr3_nt: TGTGCCAGCTCACCAGGGGGAGCTGAAGCTTTCTTT
j_call: TRBJ2-7; v_call: TRBV29-1; clone_size: NA; d_call: TRBD1; cdr3_aa: CSAILGTGAYEQYF; cdr3_nt: TGCAGCGCCATTCTAGGGACAGGAGCCTACGAGCAGTACTTC
j_call: TRBJ2-7; v_call: TRBV27; clone_size: NA; d_call: NA; cdr3_aa: CASGLKGGQYF; cdr3_nt: TGTGCCAGCGGGCTCAAGGGGGGGCAGTACTTC
j_call: TRBJ1-2; v_call: TRBV13; clone_size: once; d_call: NA; cdr3_aa: CASSLEGYTF; cdr3_nt: TGTGCCAGCAGCTTAGAAGGCTACACCTTC
j_call: TRBJ2-1; v_call: TRBV9; clone_size: few; d_call: TRBD2; cdr3_aa: CASSPGGSSYNEQFF; cdr3_nt: TGTGCCAGCAGTCCCGGGGGGAGCTCCTACAATGAGCAGTTCTTC
j_call: TRBJ2-7; v_call: TRBV10-3; clone_size: NA; d_call: NA; cdr3_aa: CAIGGPGYEQYF; cdr3_nt: TGTGCCATCGGAGGACCCGGCTACGAGCAGTACTTC
j_call: TRBJ1-6; v_call: TRBV2; clone_size: NA; d_call: NA; cdr3_aa: CASRGDHSSYNSPLHF; cdr3_nt: TGTGCCAGCAGGGGGGACCACAGCTCCTATAATTCACCCCTCCACTTT
j_call: TRBJ2-5; v_call: TRBV27; clone_size: NA; d_call: TRBD2; cdr3_aa: CASSSSGDSGTQYF; cdr3_nt: TGTGCCAGCAGTTCTAGCGGGGACTCAGGGACCCAGTACTTC
j_call: TRBJ1-2; v_call: TRBV27; clone_size: NA; d_call: NA; cdr3_aa: CASSLWGADSNYGYTF; cdr3_nt: TGTGCCAGCAGTTTGTGGGGGGCAGACTCTAACTATGGCTACACCTTC
j_call: TRBJ1-1; v_call: TRBV30; clone_size: NA; d_call: TRBD1; cdr3_aa: CAWVWTGVSAFF; cdr3_nt: TGTGCCTGGGTGTGGACAGGGGTTAGCGCTTTCTTT
j_call: TRBJ2-5; v_call: TRBV11-2; clone_size: NA; d_call: NA; cdr3_aa: CASTPIMGEEETQYF; cdr3_nt: TGTGCCAGCACCCCAATCATGGGGGAAGAAGAGACCCAGTACTTC
j_call: TRBJ1-5; v_call: TRBV5-1; clone_size: once; d_call: NA; cdr3_aa: CASSLNSHQPQHF; cdr3_nt: TGCGCCAGCAGCTTAAATAGCCATCAGCCCCAGCATTTT
j_call: TRBJ2-2; v_call: TRBV9; clone_size: NA; d_call: NA; cdr3_aa: CASSVGGARSTGELFF; cdr3_nt: TGTGCCAGCAGCGTAGGTGGGGCTAGGAGCACCGGGGAGCTGTTTTTT
j_call: TRBJ1-1; v_call: TRBV19; clone_size: NA; d_call: NA; cdr3_aa: CASSMGQLTEAFF; cdr3_nt: TGTGCCAGTAGTATGGGCCAGCTGACTGAAGCTTTCTTT
j_call: TRBJ2-7; v_call: TRBV4-1; clone_size: once; d_call: NA; cdr3_aa: CASSQAETYEQYF; cdr3_nt: TGCGCCAGCAGCCAAGCGGAAACCTACGAGCAGTACTTC
j_call: TRBJ2-2; v_call: TRBV20-1; clone_size: NA; d_call: TRBD1; cdr3_aa: CSAPGGGELFF; cdr3_nt: TGCAGTGCCCCAGGGGGCGGGGAGCTGTTTTTT
j_call: TRBJ2-7; v_call: TRBV10-3; clone_size: NA; d_call: NA; cdr3_aa: CAISDLRQASYEQYF; cdr3_nt: TGTGCCATCAGTGATCTCAGACAGGCGTCCTACGAGCAGTACTTC
j_call: TRBJ2-1; v_call: TRBV19; clone_size: NA; d_call: NA; cdr3_aa: CASSPGQGWEGNEQFF; cdr3_nt: TGTGCCAGTAGTCCCGGACAGGGTTGGGAGGGCAATGAGCAGTTCTTC